The TCR beta chain under discussion was sequenced for a study of T cell responses to AZD1222 COVID-19 vaccine. Profiling relied on immunoSEQ multiplex PCR, and the TCRdb table lists in-frame clones only, not all of them. The sample yields 180,000 or so clones, 92% seen once. Study outcomes and limitations: The study found Spike-specific TCR breadth and depth rose after two AZD1222 doses.

Trimming at V came to 5 bases and at J to 6 bases, leaving 9 bases not matched to a gene. The length of the CDR3 is 16 residues. Germline CDR1 SEHNR, CDR2 FQNEAQ (reference sequence). A remark on this clone: Its specificity is unknown.

This chain connects TRBV7-9 to TRBJ1-6; 8 positions agree with TRBD1. Material: peripheral blood, obtained 28 days after the second AZD1222 dose. The clonotype was recovered from an adult who received the AZD1222 COVID-19 vaccine. CDR3: CASSRAGTGFNSPLHF. The CDR3 DNA sequence: TGTGCCAGCAGCCGTGCCGGGACAGGCTTTAATTCACCCCTCCACTTT. Full variable domain (rest looked up from reference TRBV7-9 and TRBJ1-6): DTGVSQNPRHKITKRGQNVTFRCDPISEHNRLYWYRQTLGQGPEFLTYFQNEAQLEKSRLLSDRFSAERPKGSFSTLEIQRTEQGDSAMYLCASSRAGTGFNSPLHFGNGTRLTVT.